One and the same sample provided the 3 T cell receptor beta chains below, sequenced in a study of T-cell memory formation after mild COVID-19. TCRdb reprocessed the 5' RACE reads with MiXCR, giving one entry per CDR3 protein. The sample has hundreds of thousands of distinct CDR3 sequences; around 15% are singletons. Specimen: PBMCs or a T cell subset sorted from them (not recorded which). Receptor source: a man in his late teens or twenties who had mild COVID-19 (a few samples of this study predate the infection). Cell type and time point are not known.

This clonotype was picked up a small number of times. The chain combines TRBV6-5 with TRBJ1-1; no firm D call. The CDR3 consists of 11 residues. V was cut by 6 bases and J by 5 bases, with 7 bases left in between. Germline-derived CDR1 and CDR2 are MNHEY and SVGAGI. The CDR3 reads CASRLETEAFF. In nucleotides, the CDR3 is TGTGCCAGCAGGTTAGAGACTGAAGCTTTCTTT.

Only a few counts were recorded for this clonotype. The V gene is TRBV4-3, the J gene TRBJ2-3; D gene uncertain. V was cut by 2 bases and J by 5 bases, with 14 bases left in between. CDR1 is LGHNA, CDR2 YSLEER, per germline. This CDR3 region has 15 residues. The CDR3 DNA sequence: TGCGCCAGCAGCCAACTCGTCGGAAGGAAAGATACGCAGTATTTT. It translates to CASSQLVGRKDTQYF.

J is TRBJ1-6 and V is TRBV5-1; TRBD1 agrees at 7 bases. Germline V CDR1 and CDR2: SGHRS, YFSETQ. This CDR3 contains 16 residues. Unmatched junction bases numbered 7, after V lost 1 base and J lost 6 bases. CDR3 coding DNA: TGCGCCAGCAGCTTGAGGGGGGGACAGCCTAATTCACCCCTCCACTTT. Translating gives CASSLRGGQPNSPLHF.